This T cell receptor beta chain was recorded in a study of T cell repertoires in cytomegalovirus infection. Study-wide background: The public TCR beta signatures pointed to both CMV infection and matching HLA type.

This clonotype came up many times. Antigen unknown. Trimming removed 1 base from V and 9 bases from J, with 7 bases in between. This CDR3 region has 12 residues. Germline CDR1 reads MGHRA; CDR2 reads YSYEKL. Each CDR3 protein gets one entry after TCRdb re-called the reads with MiXCR. The repertoire holds approximately 500,000 distinct CDR3 sequences, with approximately 16% as singletons. Whole-study findings and limits: Carriage of CMV together with the relevant HLA was identifiable through cumulative public TCR beta family frequency. The ex vivo response was dominated by HLA-C-restricted CMV-specific TCR beta clonotypes.

Material: CD8+ T cells from PBMCs. The clonotype originates from a human donor in good health (CMV status not recorded). Some clones in this sample may be carry-over from other donors' samples. The V gene is TRBV4-1, the J gene TRBJ2-1; D is ambiguous. The CDR3 loop is CASSQGTREQFF. DNA of the CDR3: TGCGCCAGCAGCCAAGGTACTCGTGAGCAGTTCTTC.